At least ten counts were recorded for the clone carrying this T cell receptor (beta chain). The CDR3 totals 15 residues. Trimming cost V 5 bases and J 7 bases, with 18 bases left between them. Germline CDR1 and CDR2: MDHEN and SYDVKM. The entry originates in a study of T cell repertoires in cytomegalovirus infection. Study context: Both a matching HLA type and CMV infection were indicated by public TCR beta signatures.

A single record per CDR3 protein comes from TCRdb applying MiXCR to the reads. The sample includes roughly 81,000 distinct CDR3 sequences, 3.7% seen only once; the top ten take approximately 4.3%. The source is a human donor in good health (CMV status not recorded). Some clones in this sample may be carry-over from other donors' samples. The specimen sequenced was PBMCs. J is TRBJ1-5 and V is TRBV28, with unresolved D. This CDR3 is CASSLPGSGRQPQHF. CDR3 in DNA: TGTGCCAGCAGTCTACCGGGCTCCGGGCGGCAGCCCCAGCATTTT.